These T cell receptor beta chains were read from a single sample in a study of blood T cell repertoires in COVID-19. Assay: immunoSEQ multiplex PCR; the TCRdb copy retains only in-frame clones and omits some. The table shows approximately 89,000 clones, with nearly 95% occurring only once. Source material: peripheral blood. These receptors were obtained from a human donor with active COVID-19. The donor label of this sample is uncertain. The CDR3 runs from the conserved cysteine through the conserved F or W. Fields, in order: CDR3 DNA, CDR3 protein, V gene, clone size, D gene, J gene. The D gene is left open where the match is weak. Rows may omit the clone size; those that give it use once, few, many or a size class.

DNA: TGTGCCAGTAGTATAGGCCCGCAGGGTGAGCAGTTCTTC
CDR3: CASSIGPQGEQFF
V: TRBV19
size: .
D: .
J: TRBJ2-1

DNA: TGTGCCAGCAGTCGAACAGGGGCTGAAGCTTTCTTT
CDR3: CASSRTGAEAFF
V: TRBV6-5
size: .
D: TRBD1
J: TRBJ1-1

DNA: TGCGCCAGCAGTGAGGGGTCCTCCGGGGGTTCTAACTATGGCTACACCTTC
CDR3: CASSEGSSGGSNYGYTF
V: TRBV10-1
size: once
D: .
J: TRBJ1-2

DNA: TGCGCCAGCAGCTTGGTGGGACTAGCGGGCAATGAGCAGTTCTTC
CDR3: CASSLVGLAGNEQFF
V: TRBV5-1
size: .
D: TRBD2
J: TRBJ2-1

DNA: TGCGCCAGCAGCGGACAGGGACTGAGATATGGCTACACCTTC
CDR3: CASSGQGLRYGYTF
V: TRBV5-1
size: .
D: TRBD1
J: TRBJ1-2

DNA: TGTGCCAGCAGCTTGGAAAACTTCGGGGCTGGGGCCAACGTCCTGACTTTC
CDR3: CASSLENFGAGANVLTF
V: TRBV5-5
size: .
D: .
J: TRBJ2-6

DNA: TGTGCCAGCAGACGGGACAGGGTAGCGGGTGGCTACACCTTC
CDR3: CASRRDRVAGGYTF
V: TRBV6-5
size: .
D: TRBD1
J: TRBJ1-2

DNA: TGTGCCAGCAGCCCTAGTGGTGGCGAGCAGTTCTTC
CDR3: CASSPSGGEQFF
V: TRBV5-6
size: .
D: .
J: TRBJ2-1

DNA: TGTGCCAGCAGCCGCTCCGCGGGTACCTACAATGAGCAGTTCTTC
CDR3: CASSRSAGTYNEQFF
V: TRBV28
size: .
D: .
J: TRBJ2-1

DNA: TGTGCCAGCAGCTTAGAGTATTCCCAAGAGACCCAGTACTTC
CDR3: CASSLEYSQETQYF
V: TRBV11-3
size: .
D: .
J: TRBJ2-5

DNA: TGTGCCAGCAAGAAGGGGGGGGACACAGATACGCAGTATTTT
CDR3: CASKKGGDTDTQYF
V: TRBV11-2
size: once
D: .
J: TRBJ2-3

DNA: TGTGCCAGCAGTTACGCAGGGAGGAATCAGCCCCAGCATTTT
CDR3: CASSYAGRNQPQHF
V: TRBV6-5
size: .
D: .
J: TRBJ1-5

DNA: TGTGCCAGCACCATTAATTTCGGTGGACTAGCGGGTTTCTTC
CDR3: CASTINFGGLAGFF
V: TRBV7-9
size: .
D: TRBD2
J: TRBJ2-1